The source of this T cell receptor (beta chain) is a study of neurological immune-mediated disorders. This clonotype was recorded many times. Its target is not known. The sample's time point: longitudinal time-point 1 (baseline). The unsorted libraries were prepared from 2 million PBMCs (stored at -80 C). V dropped 10 bases and J dropped 3 bases, with 18 bases sitting between them. The CDR3 runs to 14 residues. Study-wide results and caveats: The greatest TCR clonal expansion appeared in HTLV-1-associated myelopathy and the smallest, falling below healthy controls, in multiple sclerosis.

TCRdb called the 5' RACE reads again in MiXCR, with one record for every CDR3 protein. This sample carries tens of thousands of distinct CDR3 sequences, roughly 15% of them seen once, and the ten largest clones take 3.5% to 5.5%. Sequenced sample: PBMCs. The sequence was collected from a female donor with HTLV-1-associated myelopathy (HAM/TSP). The chain uses TRBV12-3 or TRBV12-4 and TRBJ2-5, with D possibly matching TRBD2 (6 bases). In nucleotides, the CDR3 is TGTGCCACCAACCTCCTGGGCGGGGAAGAGACCCAGTACTTC. It is translated as CATNLLGGEETQYF.